This TCR beta chain was captured by sequencing in a study of vaccination effects on CD4 cells after COVID-19. The table came from immunoSEQ multiplex PCR; TCRdb's copy has only in-frame clones and leaves some out. The sample has about 72,000 clones; approximately 82% are singletons. The ends were cut back, 0 bases at V and 7 bases at J, with 20 bases in the middle. CDR1 and CDR2 from the germline V gene are SGHKS and YYEKEE (reference sequence). This CDR3 is 16 amino acids long. Antigen-specific CD4+ T cells expanded by the ViraFEST assay with viral peptide pools were then sequenced. Culture proceeded for nine to eleven days, and CD4+ T cells were then isolated. The participants, recipients of two vaccine doses, got either BNT162b2 or mRNA-1273. Culturing of 2 million to 2.5 million PBMC per well took place with roughly 10 IU/ml IL-2 and around 10 ug/ml peptides. Half of the medium was exchanged for IL-2 medium on both days 3 and 7.

About this clone: What it binds is not known.

The TCR originated in a human donor who received a COVID-19 vaccine. The chain combines TRBV5-5 with TRBJ2-7; tentatively, D is TRBD1 (5 bases). Sequencing used CD4+ T cells from PBMCs cultured with HCoV-229E spike peptides, obtained after COVID-19 vaccination. CDR3 sequence (DNA): TGTGCCAGCAGCTTGGCCGCTTCGGCAGGGTCGGGTGAGCAGTACGTC. It translates to CASSLAASAGSGEQYV.